This is a list of T cell receptor beta chains from one sample in a study of CD8 T cells in ankylosing spondylitis. TCRdb recomputed calls from the 5' RACE reads with MiXCR, one row per CDR3 protein. The sample lists more than 150,000 distinct CDR3 sequences, around 13% seen once, with about 11% in the top ten. The sequenced sample was blood, either unsorted or a sorted T cell fraction (not recorded which). The receptors shown here come from a female donor with ankylosing spondylitis or in good health (not recorded which). Each CDR3 is given with its conserved first and last residue. A D gene is named only where the DNA matches it firmly. A row's size may be missing; if present it is once, few, many or a size class.

>-|TRBD2|TRBJ2-7|TRBV5-6
TGTGCCAGCAGCTTGGGTACCGGGACTAGCGGGAGAACGGTCTTCGAGCAGTACTTC
CASSLGTGTSGRTVFEQYF
>many|TRBD2|TRBJ2-1|TRBV3-1
TGTGCCAGCGGGGCCCTAGCGGGAATAGGTGAGCAGTTCTTC
CASGALAGIGEQFF
>many|-|TRBJ1-2|TRBV18
TGTGCCAGCTCACCACCAACCGAGTCGTATGGCTACACCTTC
CASSPPTESYGYTF
>many|TRBD1|TRBJ2-7|TRBV5-1
TGCGCCAGCAGCTTAACCGGGACAGGGCCCTACGAGCAGTACTTC
CASSLTGTGPYEQYF
>-|TRBD2|TRBJ2-7|TRBV18
TGTGCCAGCTCAGAAGGACTAGGAGACGAGCAGTACTTC
CASSEGLGDEQYF
>many|-|TRBJ1-2|TRBV7-2
TGTGCCAGCAGCTCCCCGGGGGCAAGGGATGGCTACACCTTC
CASSSPGARDGYTF
>-|-|TRBJ1-2|TRBV11-2
TGTGCCAGCAGCCCAGGACAGATAAGCTATGGCTACACCTTC
CASSPGQISYGYTF
>many|-|TRBJ1-1|TRBV3-1
TGTGCCAGCAGTCAAGGGGTACGGAGCGAAGCTTTCTTT
CASSQGVRSEAFF
>many|TRBD2|TRBJ2-1|TRBV27
TGTGCCAGCAGAAAAAGACTAGCGGGTATCATACCCTTCTCCTACAATGAGCAGTTCTTC
CASRKRLAGIIPFSYNEQFF
>many|-|TRBJ1-4|TRBV28
TGTGCCAGCAGCCTCGGTGGGGCGACTAATGAAAAACTGTTTTTT
CASSLGGATNEKLFF
>-|-|TRBJ2-7|TRBV20-1
TGCAGTGCTAGAGATGAGGGCGGCGGCACCTTCACCTACGAGCAGTACTTC
CSARDEGGGTFTYEQYF
>-|-|TRBJ2-7|TRBV7-2
TGTGCCAGCAGCTTAACCCGCTCCTACGAGCAGTACTTC
CASSLTRSYEQYF
>many|-|TRBJ2-1|TRBV7-2
TGTGCCAGCAGACTCGACAGGAGCTCCTACAATGAGCAGTTCTTC
CASRLDRSSYNEQFF
>few|TRBD1|TRBJ2-1|TRBV7-9
TGTGCCAGCAGCCCCCCGGGGACAGGTGGAGGGAATGAGCAGTTCTTC
CASSPPGTGGGNEQFF
>few|-|TRBJ2-1|TRBV7-8
TGTGCCAGCAGCCGGGACGGGCCGAATGAGCAGTTCTTC
CASSRDGPNEQFF
>many|-|TRBJ1-1|TRBV4-2
TGTGCCAGCAGCCAAGATCGGGGAGTGAACACTGAAGCTTTCTTT
CASSQDRGVNTEAFF
>many|TRBD1|TRBJ1-1|TRBV29-1
TGCAGCGTCCCATCCGGGACAGGGGCCGTGAACACTGAAGCTTTCTTT
CSVPSGTGAVNTEAFF
>-|-|TRBJ1-3|TRBV4-1
TGCGCCAGCAGCCACCCCAGAAGTGCCTCTGGAAACACCATATATTTT
CASSHPRSASGNTIYF
>-|TRBD1|TRBJ1-2|TRBV7-9
TGTGCCAGCAGCCAAGGACAGGGTAATGGCTACACCTTC
CASSQGQGNGYTF
>-|TRBD2|TRBJ2-2|TRBV7-2
TGTGCCAGCAGCTTAGCCGGCCCCGGGAGGGCCGGGGAGCTGTATTTT
CASSLAGPGRAGELYF
>many|-|TRBJ1-3|TRBV5-4
TGTGCCAGCAGCGTCCCGGGCAGCCAAAGCTCTGGAAACACCATATATTTT
CASSVPGSQSSGNTIYF
>few|-|TRBJ2-2|TRBV30
TGTGCCTGGGTATTTAGCGGCCAAACCGGGGAGCTGTTTTTT
CAWVFSGQTGELFF
>many|-|TRBJ1-4|TRBV15
TGTGCCACCAGCAGAGATCAAGGACAAAATGAAAAACTGTTTTTT
CATSRDQGQNEKLFF
>-|-|TRBJ1-1|TRBV7-9
TGTGCCAGCAGCAACACTCGTACGAACACTGAAGCTTTCTTT
CASSNTRTNTEAFF
>few|-|TRBJ1-1|TRBV20-1
TGCAGTGCTAGAGCCCCCTCCGGACACCTGAACACTGAAGCTTTCTTT
CSARAPSGHLNTEAFF
>-|-|TRBJ2-2|TRBV12-3/TRBV12-4
TGTGCCAGCACTTTAATGGCAGTCGGGGAGCTGTTTTTT
CASTLMAVGELFF
>-|TRBD1|TRBJ2-3|TRBV18
TGTGCCAGCTCACCCTCTCCGGGACAGGGATTTGGAGATACGCAGTATTTT
CASSPSPGQGFGDTQYF
>many|-|TRBJ2-1|TRBV7-9
TGTGCCAGCAGCTACCCCGGGGCAGGGACCTATTTC
CASSYPGAGTYF
>-|-|TRBJ1-2|TRBV6-1
TGTGCCAGCAAGGGCCCAGCAACTAACTATGGCTACACCTTC
CASKGPATNYGYTF
>-|-|TRBJ2-1|TRBV29-1
TGCAGCGCATGGACGGGCTGGGATGAGCAGTTCTTC
CSAWTGWDEQFF
>-|TRBD2|TRBJ2-1|TRBV12-3/TRBV12-4
TGTGCCAGCAGTTCCAGGCTAGCGGAGTATGGTGGGGAGACCCAGTTCTTC
CASSSRLAEYGGETQFF
>-|-|TRBJ1-1|TRBV3-1
TGTGCCAGCAGCCAAGATGCGGGAGGAGGCACTGAAGCTTTCTTT
CASSQDAGGGTEAFF
>many|TRBD1|TRBJ2-7|TRBV20-1
TGCAGTGCTTTCGAGAGGACAGGGATTATGTACGAGCAGTACTTC
CSAFERTGIMYEQYF
>-|-|TRBJ1-1|TRBV28
TGTGCCAGCAGTCCCCAATCGGGGGCCCCGAACACTGAAGCTTTCTTT
CASSPQSGAPNTEAFF
>few|-|TRBJ2-1|TRBV11-2
TGTGCCAGCAGCTTATATCTCATCAGGAATGAGCAGTTCTTC
CASSLYLIRNEQFF
>many|-|TRBJ2-7|TRBV24-1
TGTGCCACCAGTGATCGGGCGGGCCGTGCCTACGAGCAGTACTTC
CATSDRAGRAYEQYF
>many|-|TRBJ2-4|TRBV29-1
TGCAGCGTTGAAGATTTGAGACTACCCCCGTCCAAAAACATTCAGTACTTC
CSVEDLRLPPSKNIQYF
>many|TRBD1|TRBJ2-1|TRBV15
TGTGCCACCAGCAGAGACGGGACAGGTTACAATGAGCAGTTCTTC
CATSRDGTGYNEQFF
>many|-|TRBJ2-1|TRBV5-1
TGCGCCAGCAGCTTGGTAGCTTTTGAGCAGTTCTTC
CASSLVAFEQFF
>-|-|TRBJ2-3|TRBV4-1
TGCGCCAGCAGCCGCGTGGGGGATACGCAGTATTTT
CASSRVGDTQYF
>many|-|TRBJ2-3|TRBV12-3/TRBV12-4
TGTGCCAGCAGAGGCTTCGGAGGCACAGATACGCAGTATTTT
CASRGFGGTDTQYF
>once|TRBD1|TRBJ2-1|TRBV7-9
TGTGCCAGCAGCTTTACGAGGACAGGGATCTCCTACAATGAGCAGTTCTTC
CASSFTRTGISYNEQFF
>many|TRBD2|TRBJ2-5|TRBV4-3
TGCGCCAGCAGCCAAGACCCAAGCGGGAGGTTCGGACAGACCCAGTACTTC
CASSQDPSGRFGQTQYF
>many|-|TRBJ2-7|TRBV20-1
TGCAGTGTTACCTTGGGGGTCTACGAGCAGTACTTC
CSVTLGVYEQYF
>few|-|TRBJ1-5|TRBV6-2/TRBV6-3
TGTGCCAGCAGTTTCCGAGCGCAGGGAGCCTTCAGATCGGATCAGCCCCAGCATTTT
CASSFRAQGAFRSDQPQHF
>many|-|TRBJ2-3|TRBV27
TGTGCCAGCAGTACTGCGGGAATAGATACGCAGTATTTT
CASSTAGIDTQYF